This TCR beta chain was profiled in a study of cytomegalovirus exposure and HLA in healthy donors. This CDR3 comprises 13 residues. V dropped 9 bases and J dropped 5; count of bases not matched to a gene: 5. Germline-derived CDR1 and CDR2 are ENHRY and SYGVKD. PCR employed 60 Vbeta and 13 Jbeta primers. Clones were sequenced by immunoSEQ multiplex PCR, and TCRdb holds only the in-frame ones, with some missing. The repertoire holds 80,000 to 100,000 clones, with over 65% as singletons. On this clone: What it binds is not known.

Study outcomes and limitations: Several of the most significant clusters were apparently associated with common viral pathogens in a later analysis. A later analysis showed TCR association rates differing by HLA locus, peaking at DRB1 and lowest at HLA-C.

The material sequenced was PBMCs. The origin of this receptor is a woman aged 18 to 35 in good health and CMV-seropositive. The rearrangement uses TRBV10-3 and TRBJ2-1; 9 positions match TRBD2. The CDR3 here is CAMGLALNNEQFF. In DNA, the CDR3 is TGTGCCATGGGACTAGCCCTGAACAATGAGCAGTTCTTC.